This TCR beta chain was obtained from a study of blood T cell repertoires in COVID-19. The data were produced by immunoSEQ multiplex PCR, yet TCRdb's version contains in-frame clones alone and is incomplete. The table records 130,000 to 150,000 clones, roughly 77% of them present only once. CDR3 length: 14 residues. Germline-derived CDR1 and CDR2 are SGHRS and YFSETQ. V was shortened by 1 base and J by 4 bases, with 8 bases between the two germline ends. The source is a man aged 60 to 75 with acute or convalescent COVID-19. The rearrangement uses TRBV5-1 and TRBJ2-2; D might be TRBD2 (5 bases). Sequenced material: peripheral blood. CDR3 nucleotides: TGCGCCAGCAGCTTGAGGGAGAGCACCGGGGAGCTGTTTTTT. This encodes CASSLRESTGELFF.